Below are 14 T cell receptor beta chains sequenced from a single sample in a study of T-cell memory formation after mild COVID-19. TCRdb processed the 5' RACE reads anew with MiXCR; each CDR3 protein has one entry. Of 190,000 or so distinct CDR3 sequences in the sample, roughly 23% are singletons; the top ten hold under 30%. Sequences were obtained from PBMCs or a T cell subset sorted from them (not recorded which). The receptors originated from an adult woman who had mild COVID-19 (a few samples of this study predate the infection). Cell type and time point are not known.

The V and J genes are TRBV7-8 and TRBJ2-7; D unclear. The CDR3 has 16 amino acids. The V gene lost 4 bases and the J gene lost 0 bases, with 16 bases spanning the gap. In germline, CDR1 is SGHVS, CDR2 FQNEAQ. CDR3 sequence reads: CASSSRDGDRSYEQYF. The CDR3 DNA reads TGTGCCAGCAGCTCCCGCGATGGGGATCGCTCCTACGAGCAGTACTTC.

This clonotype was observed a handful of times. The V and J genes are TRBV12-3 or TRBV12-4 and TRBJ2-1; 9 bases align to TRBD1. This CDR3 contains 12 residues. V trimming: 6 bases; J trimming: 9 bases; junction bases outside the gene matches: 3. CDR3: CASRQGAGEQFF. DNA of the CDR3: TGTGCCAGCAGACAGGGGGCGGGTGAGCAGTTCTTC.

This clonotype has more than one count but fewer than ten. The CDR3 is CASSEGGVEAFF. The CDR3 region has the DNA TGTGCCAGCAGTGAAGGGGGAGTCGAAGCTTTCTTT. The chain couples TRBV2 to TRBJ1-1; no definite D call. From germline, CDR1 is SNHLY and CDR2 FYNNEI. The CDR3 spans 12 residues. V was trimmed by 1 base and J by 8 bases, leaving 8 bases between them.

The V and J genes are TRBV7-9 and TRBJ2-3; D tentatively fits TRBD1 or TRBD2 (5 bases each). From germline, CDR1 is SEHNR and CDR2 FQNEAQ (reference sequence). The CDR3 is 15 residues long. Trimming pared 4 bases from V and 4 bases from J, leaving 15 bases between. Here the CDR3 reads CASSSPMQGADTQYF. The DNA for the CDR3 is TGTGCCAGCAGCTCGCCGATGCAGGGAGCAGATACGCAGTATTTT.

This sequence joins TRBV3-1 and TRBJ2-7; 15 bases agree with TRBD2. The CDR3 runs 16 residues. Germline V lookup: CDR1 LGHDT, CDR2 YNNKEL (reference sequence). Germline trimming cut 4 bases from V and 3 bases from J; bases unmatched to any gene: 4. The CDR3 spells CASSPRTSGGDYEQYF. CDR3 DNA: TGTGCCAGCAGCCCTCGGACTAGCGGGGGGGACTACGAGCAGTACTTC.

The V gene is TRBV2, the J gene TRBJ2-2, with D uncertain. The CDR3 has 12 residues. V was shortened by 5 bases and J by 9 bases, with 10 bases between the two germline ends. Germline V gene data show CDR1 as SNHLY and CDR2 as FYNNEI. The CDR3 here is CASSNPPRELFF. The CDR3 nucleotides are TGTGCCAGCAGTAACCCTCCCCGGGAGCTGTTTTTT.

For this clonotype: At one end, the junction sequence differs from germline, possibly due to a read error. The chain has TRBV4-1 and TRBJ2-1; no firm D call. Per the germline V gene, CDR1 is MGHRA and CDR2 is YSYEKL. CDR3 length equals 13 residues. The CDR3 protein is CASSPQPGPWAIF. The CDR3 DNA is TGCGCCAGCAGCCCACAACCGGGCCCCTGGGCGATCTTC.

This chain connects TRBV7-6 to TRBJ2-7; the D gene is possibly TRBD1 (6 bases). CDR1 is SGHVS and CDR2 is FNYEAQ in the germline V gene. Trimming stripped 3 bases from V and 2 bases from J, with 20 bases between. The CDR3 runs 17 residues. CDR3 coding DNA: TGTGCCAGCAGCTTGGAGGTCGACAGGAGTCACCCCTACGAGCAGTACTTC. Its translation is CASSLEVDRSHPYEQYF. The full variable domain, rest sourced from reference TRBV7-6 and TRBJ2-7, is GAGVSQSPRYKVTKRGQDVALRCDPISGHVSLYWYRQALGQGPEFLTYFNYEAQQDKSGLPNDRFSAERPEGSISTLTIQRTEQRDSAMYRCASSLEVDRSHPYEQYFGPGTRLTVT.

The chain links TRBV4-3 to TRBJ2-5, with 12 bases fitting TRBD2. V lost 1 base, J lost 2 bases, and 11 bases stayed unmatched. Germline CDR1 and CDR2: LGHNA and YSLEER. The CDR3 length is 19 residues. This CDR3 reads CASSQGLTDGTSGQETQYF. The CDR3 DNA follows: TGCGCCAGCAGCCAAGGACTCACCGACGGGACTAGCGGGCAAGAGACCCAGTACTTC.

V is TRBV24-1 and J is TRBJ2-6; no clear D gene. The CDR3 runs 14 residues. From germline, CDR1 is KGHDR and CDR2 SFDVKD. V was clipped by 4 bases and J by 0 bases, with 3 bases between them. The CDR3 DNA reads as TGTGCCACCAGTGACTCCTCTGGGGCCAACGTCCTGACTTTC. Protein: CATSDSSGANVLTF.

The rearrangement joins TRBV9 to TRBJ2-5; TRBD2 matches 9 bases. After removal of 3 bases from V and 1 base from J, the junction contained 7 bases not matched to a gene. CDR3 length: 16 residues. The V gene's germline CDR1 is SGDLS and CDR2 YYNGEE. This CDR3 is CASSGQRGVTQETQYF. Here the CDR3 DNA reads TGTGCCAGCAGCGGTCAGCGGGGGGTCACCCAAGAGACCCAGTACTTC.

This clonotype turned up a few times. The chain combines TRBV21-1 with TRBJ2-1. TRBV21-1 is noted as a pseudogene. CDR3 length equals 11 residues. CDR3 sequence: CASQGFDEQFF. The CDR3 DNA reads TGTGCCAGTCAGGGTTTCGATGAGCAGTTCTTC.

The genes are TRBV20-1 and TRBJ2-1; perhaps TRBD1 as D (8 bases). Trimming took off 4 bases at V and 6 bases at J, with 16 bases between the two ends. The CDR3 is made up of 14 amino acids. Per the germline V gene, CDR1 is DFQATT and CDR2 is SNEGSKA (reference sequence). The CDR3 nucleotides read TGCAGTGCTACAGGGGGCGGGGGAGGCAATGAGCAGTTCTTC. Translation gives CSATGGGGGNEQFF.

J is TRBJ1-2 and V is TRBV7-9; unclear D gene. Germline loops: CDR1 SEHNR, CDR2 FQNEAQ (reference sequence). The V end lost 6 bases, the J end lost 0 bases, and 14 bases lay between the germline ends. This CDR3 comprises 15 residues. The CDR3 loop is CASRGSLGANYGYTF. In DNA, the CDR3 is TGTGCCAGCAGGGGCAGTTTAGGAGCTAACTATGGCTACACCTTC.